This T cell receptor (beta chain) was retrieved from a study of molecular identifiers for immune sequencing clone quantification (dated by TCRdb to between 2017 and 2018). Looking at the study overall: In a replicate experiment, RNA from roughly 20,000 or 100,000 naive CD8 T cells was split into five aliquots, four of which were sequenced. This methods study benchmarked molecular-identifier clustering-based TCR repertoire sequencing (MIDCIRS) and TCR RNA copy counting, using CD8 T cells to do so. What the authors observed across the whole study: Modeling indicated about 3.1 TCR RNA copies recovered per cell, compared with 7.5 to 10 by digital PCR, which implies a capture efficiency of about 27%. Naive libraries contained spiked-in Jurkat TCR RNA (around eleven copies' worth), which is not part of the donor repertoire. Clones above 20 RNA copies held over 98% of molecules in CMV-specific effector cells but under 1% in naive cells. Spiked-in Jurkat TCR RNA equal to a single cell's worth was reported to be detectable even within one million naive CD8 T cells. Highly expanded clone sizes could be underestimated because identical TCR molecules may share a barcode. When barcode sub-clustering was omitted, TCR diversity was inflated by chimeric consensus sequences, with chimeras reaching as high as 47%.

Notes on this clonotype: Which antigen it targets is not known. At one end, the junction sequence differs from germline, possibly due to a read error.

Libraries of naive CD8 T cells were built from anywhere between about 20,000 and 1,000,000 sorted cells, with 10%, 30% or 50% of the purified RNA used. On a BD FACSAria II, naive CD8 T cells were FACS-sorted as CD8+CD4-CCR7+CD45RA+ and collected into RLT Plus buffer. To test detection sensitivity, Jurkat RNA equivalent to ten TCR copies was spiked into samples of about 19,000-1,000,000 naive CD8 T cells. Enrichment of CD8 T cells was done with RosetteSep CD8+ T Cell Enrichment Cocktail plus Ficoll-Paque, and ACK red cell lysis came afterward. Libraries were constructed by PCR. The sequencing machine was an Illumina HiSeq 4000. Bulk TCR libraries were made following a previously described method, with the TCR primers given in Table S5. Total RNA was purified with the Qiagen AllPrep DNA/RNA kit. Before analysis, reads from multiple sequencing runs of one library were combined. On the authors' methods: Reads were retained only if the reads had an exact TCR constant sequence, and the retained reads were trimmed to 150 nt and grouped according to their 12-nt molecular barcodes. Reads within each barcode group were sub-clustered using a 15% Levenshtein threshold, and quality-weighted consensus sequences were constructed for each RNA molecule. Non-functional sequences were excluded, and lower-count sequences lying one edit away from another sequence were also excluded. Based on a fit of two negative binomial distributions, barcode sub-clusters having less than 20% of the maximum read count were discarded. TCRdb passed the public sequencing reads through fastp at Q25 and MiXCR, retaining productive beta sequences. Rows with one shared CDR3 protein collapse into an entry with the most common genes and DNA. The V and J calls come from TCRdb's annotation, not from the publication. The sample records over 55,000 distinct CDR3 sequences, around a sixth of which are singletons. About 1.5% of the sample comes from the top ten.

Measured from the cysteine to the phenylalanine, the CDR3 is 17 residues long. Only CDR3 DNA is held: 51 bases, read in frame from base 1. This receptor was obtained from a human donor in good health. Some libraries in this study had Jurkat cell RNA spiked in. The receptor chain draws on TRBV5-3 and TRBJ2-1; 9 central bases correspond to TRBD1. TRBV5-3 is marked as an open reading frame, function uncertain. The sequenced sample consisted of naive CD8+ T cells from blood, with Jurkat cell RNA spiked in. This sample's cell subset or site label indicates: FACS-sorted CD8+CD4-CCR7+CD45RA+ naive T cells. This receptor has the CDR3 CASSSQRTGDIGNEQFF. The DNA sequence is TGTGCCAGCAGCTCGCAGAGGACAGGGGATATCGGCAATGAGCAGTTCTTC.